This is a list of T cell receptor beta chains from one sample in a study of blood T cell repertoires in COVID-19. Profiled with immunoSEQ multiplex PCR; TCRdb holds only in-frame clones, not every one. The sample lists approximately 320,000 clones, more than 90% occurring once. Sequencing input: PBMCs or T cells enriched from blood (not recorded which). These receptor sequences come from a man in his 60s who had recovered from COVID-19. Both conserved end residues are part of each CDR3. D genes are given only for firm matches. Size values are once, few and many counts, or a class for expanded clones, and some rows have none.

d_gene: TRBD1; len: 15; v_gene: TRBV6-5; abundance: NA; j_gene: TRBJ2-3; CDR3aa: CASSTGQVMADTQYF; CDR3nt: TGTGCCAGCAGCACAGGACAGGTTATGGCAGATACGCAGTATTTT
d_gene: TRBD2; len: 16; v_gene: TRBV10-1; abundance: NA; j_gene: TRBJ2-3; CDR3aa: CASSDGGRGRTDTQYF; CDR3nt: TGCGCCAGCAGTGACGGCGGGAGGGGACGCACAGATACGCAGTATTTT
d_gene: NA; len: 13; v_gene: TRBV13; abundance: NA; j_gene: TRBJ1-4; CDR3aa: CASSLVRNEKLFF; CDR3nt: TGTGCCAGCAGCTTAGTCAGGAATGAAAAACTGTTTTTT
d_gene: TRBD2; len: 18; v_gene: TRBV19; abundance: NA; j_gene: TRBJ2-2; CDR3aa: CASSIGSGRALGTGELFF; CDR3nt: TGTGCCAGTAGTATAGGGAGCGGGAGGGCCCTGGGCACCGGGGAGCTGTTTTTT
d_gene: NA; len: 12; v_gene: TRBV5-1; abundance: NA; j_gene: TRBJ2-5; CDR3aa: CASGGYQETQYF; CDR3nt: TGCGCCAGCGGGGGGTACCAAGAGACCCAGTACTTC
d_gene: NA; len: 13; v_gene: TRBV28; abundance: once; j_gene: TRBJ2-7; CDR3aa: CASVGGGRYEQYF; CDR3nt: TGTGCCAGCGTTGGTGGCGGGCGCTACGAGCAGTACTTC
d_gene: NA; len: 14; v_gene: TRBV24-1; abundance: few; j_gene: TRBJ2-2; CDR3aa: CATTNGRAPGELFF; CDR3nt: TGTGCCACCACCAACGGCAGGGCACCCGGGGAGCTGTTTTTT
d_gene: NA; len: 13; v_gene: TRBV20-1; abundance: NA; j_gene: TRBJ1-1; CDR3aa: CSASGRRPAEAFF; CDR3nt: TGCAGTGCTAGTGGGCGGCGACCCGCTGAAGCTTTCTTT
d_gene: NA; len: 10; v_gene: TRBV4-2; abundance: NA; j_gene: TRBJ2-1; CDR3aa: CASSPTRQFF; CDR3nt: TGTGCCAGCAGCCCGACTAGGCAGTTCTTC
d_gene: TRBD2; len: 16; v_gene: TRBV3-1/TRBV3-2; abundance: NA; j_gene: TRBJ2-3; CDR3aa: CASSQGNSGAQDTQYF; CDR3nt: TGTGCCAGCAGCCAAGGGAACAGCGGGGCTCAAGATACGCAGTATTTT
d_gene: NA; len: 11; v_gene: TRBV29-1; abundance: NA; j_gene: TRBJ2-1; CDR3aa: CSGALWDEQFF; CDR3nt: TGCAGCGGGGCACTGTGGGATGAGCAGTTCTTC
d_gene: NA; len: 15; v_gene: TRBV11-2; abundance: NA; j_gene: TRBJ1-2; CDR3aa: CASSLEVRGREGYTF; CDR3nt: TGTGCCAGCAGCTTAGAGGTCAGGGGTCGAGAGGGCTACACCTTC
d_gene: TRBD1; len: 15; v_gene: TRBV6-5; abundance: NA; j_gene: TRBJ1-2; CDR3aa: CASSDSSGGRDGYTF; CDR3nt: TGTGCCAGCAGCGACTCTTCAGGGGGCCGTGATGGCTACACCTTC
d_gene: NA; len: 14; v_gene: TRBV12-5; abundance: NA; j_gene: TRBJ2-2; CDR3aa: CASGLEAGTGELFF; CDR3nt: TGTGCTAGTGGTTTAGAGGCCGGCACCGGGGAGCTGTTTTTT
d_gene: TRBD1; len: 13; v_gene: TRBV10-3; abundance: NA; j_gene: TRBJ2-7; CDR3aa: CAIRNRTGDEQYF; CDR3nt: TGTGCCATCAGAAATAGGACAGGGGACGAGCAGTACTTC
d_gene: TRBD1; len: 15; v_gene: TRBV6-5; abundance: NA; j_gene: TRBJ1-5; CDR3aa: CASSPGTDSNQPQHF; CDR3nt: TGTGCCAGCAGCCCGGGGACAGATAGCAATCAGCCCCAGCATTTT
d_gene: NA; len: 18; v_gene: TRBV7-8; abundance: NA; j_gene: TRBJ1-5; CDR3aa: CASSLGQVAGRSNQPQHF; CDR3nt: TGTGCCAGCAGCTTAGGGCAGGTGGCGGGGCGAAGCAATCAGCCCCAGCATTTT
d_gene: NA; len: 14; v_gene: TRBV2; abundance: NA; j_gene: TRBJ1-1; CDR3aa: CASSFYRQNTEAFF; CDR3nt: TGTGCCAGCAGCTTTTACAGGCAGAACACTGAAGCTTTCTTT
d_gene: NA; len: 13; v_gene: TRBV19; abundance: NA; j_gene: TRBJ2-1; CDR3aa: CASREPLVNEQFF; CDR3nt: TGTGCCAGTAGGGAACCCCTAGTTAATGAGCAGTTCTTC
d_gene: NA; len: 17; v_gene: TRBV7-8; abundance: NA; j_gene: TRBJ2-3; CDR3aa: CASTHKRGWGQTDTQYF; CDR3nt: TGTGCCAGCACCCACAAGAGGGGGTGGGGGCAGACAGATACGCAGTATTTT
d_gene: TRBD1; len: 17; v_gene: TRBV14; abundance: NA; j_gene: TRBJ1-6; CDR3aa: CASSHSGTVGFNSPLHF; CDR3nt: TGTGCCAGCAGCCACTCCGGGACAGTAGGCTTTAATTCACCCCTCCACTTT
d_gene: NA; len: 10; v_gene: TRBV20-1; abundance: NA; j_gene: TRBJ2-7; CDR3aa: CSAGQYEQYF; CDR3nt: TGCAGTGCTGGGCAGTACGAGCAGTACTTC
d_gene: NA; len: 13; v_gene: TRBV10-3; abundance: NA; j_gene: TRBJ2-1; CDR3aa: CAISDPKRDEQFF; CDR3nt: TGTGCCATCAGTGACCCAAAACGGGATGAGCAGTTCTTC
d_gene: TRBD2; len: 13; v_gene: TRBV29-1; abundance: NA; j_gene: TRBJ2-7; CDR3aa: CSAFSGSGYEQYF; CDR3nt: TGCAGCGCATTTAGCGGGAGTGGGTACGAGCAGTACTTC
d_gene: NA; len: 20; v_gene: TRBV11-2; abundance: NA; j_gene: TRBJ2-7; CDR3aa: CASSLEALSIRPRDKYEQYF; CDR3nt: TGTGCCAGCAGCTTAGAGGCCTTATCCATACGACCCCGGGACAAATACGAGCAGTACTTC
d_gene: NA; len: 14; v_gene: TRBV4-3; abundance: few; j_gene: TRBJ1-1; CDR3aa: CASSQQTGLGEAFF; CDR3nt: TGCGCCAGCAGCCAACAAACAGGGTTGGGTGAAGCTTTCTTT
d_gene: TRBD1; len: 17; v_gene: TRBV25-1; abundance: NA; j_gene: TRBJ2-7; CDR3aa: CASSTPWGTGDLYEQYF; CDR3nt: TGTGCCAGCAGTACCCCTTGGGGGACAGGAGATCTCTACGAGCAGTACTTC
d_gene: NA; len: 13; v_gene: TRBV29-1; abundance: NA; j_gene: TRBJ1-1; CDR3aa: CSVAQALDTEAFF; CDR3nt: TGCAGCGTTGCTCAGGCATTGGACACTGAAGCTTTCTTT
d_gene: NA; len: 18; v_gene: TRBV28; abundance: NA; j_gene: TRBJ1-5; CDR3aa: CASSSRNLQAGRNQPQHF; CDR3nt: TGTGCCAGCAGTTCTCGAAACCTACAGGCAGGCCGGAATCAGCCCCAGCATTTT
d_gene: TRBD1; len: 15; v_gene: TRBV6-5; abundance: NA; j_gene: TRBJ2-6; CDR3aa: CASSFLGQGTDVLTF; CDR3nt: TGTGCCAGCAGTTTCTTGGGACAGGGGACCGACGTCCTGACTTTC